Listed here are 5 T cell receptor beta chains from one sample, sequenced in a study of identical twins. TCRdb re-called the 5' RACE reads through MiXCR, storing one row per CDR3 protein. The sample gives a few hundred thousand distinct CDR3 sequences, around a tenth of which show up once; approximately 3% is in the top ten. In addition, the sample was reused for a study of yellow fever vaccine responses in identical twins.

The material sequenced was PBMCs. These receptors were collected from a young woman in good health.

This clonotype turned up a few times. CDR3 sequence: CASSPYGRPSSYEQYF. The CDR3 bases are TGTGCCAGCAGCCCCTACGGGCGACCGAGCTCCTACGAGCAGTACTTC. The chain employs TRBV12-3 or TRBV12-4 and TRBJ2-7; no reliable D call. This CDR3 is 16 amino acids long. Trimming shortened V by 6 bases and J by 0 bases, and 18 bases separated the two germline ends.

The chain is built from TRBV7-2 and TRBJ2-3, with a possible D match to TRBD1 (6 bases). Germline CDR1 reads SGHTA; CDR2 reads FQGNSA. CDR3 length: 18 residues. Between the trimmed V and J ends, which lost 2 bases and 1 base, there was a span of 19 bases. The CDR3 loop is CASSLSGIGAGGTDTQYF. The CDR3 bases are TGTGCCAGCAGCTTAAGCGGTATTGGGGCAGGGGGCACAGATACGCAGTATTTT.

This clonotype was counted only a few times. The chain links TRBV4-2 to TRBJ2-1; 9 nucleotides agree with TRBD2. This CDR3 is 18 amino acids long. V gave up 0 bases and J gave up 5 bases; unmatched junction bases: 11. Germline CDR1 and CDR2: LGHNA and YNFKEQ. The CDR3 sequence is CASSQESGLAGGNNEQFF. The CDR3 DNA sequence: TGTGCCAGCAGCCAAGAGTCGGGGTTGGCGGGAGGGAACAATGAGCAGTTCTTC.

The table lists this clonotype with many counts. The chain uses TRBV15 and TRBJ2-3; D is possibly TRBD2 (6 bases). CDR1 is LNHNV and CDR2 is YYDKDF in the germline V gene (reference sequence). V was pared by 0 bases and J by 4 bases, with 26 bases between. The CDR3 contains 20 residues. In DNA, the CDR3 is TGTGCCACCAGCAGAGATCTCGCGAGCGGGCCCCCGCATTCGCCAGATACGCAGTATTTT. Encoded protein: CATSRDLASGPPHSPDTQYF.

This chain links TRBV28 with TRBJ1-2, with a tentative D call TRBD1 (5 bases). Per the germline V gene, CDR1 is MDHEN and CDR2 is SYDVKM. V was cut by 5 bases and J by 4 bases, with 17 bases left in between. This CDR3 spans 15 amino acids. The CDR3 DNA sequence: TGTGCCAGCAGTCTGGGGGGGAACACAGGCTATGGCTACACCTTC. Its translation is CASSLGGNTGYGYTF.